This TCR beta chain emerged from a study of shared clonotypes between healthy human individuals. Study-wide findings and caveats: Generation probabilities of non-shared clonotypes were lower (relative to those shared by all four donors). Inspection by rarefaction showed sorted-subset sequencing to be incomplete despite large depth.

The CDR3 has 14 amino acids. V lost 2 bases and J 7 bases, leaving 10 bases between the germline ends. Germline loops: CDR1 SGDLS, CDR2 YYNGEE. Details on this clone: What it recognizes is unknown.

Measured with immunoSEQ multiplex PCR; TCRdb has only the in-frame clones, and not every one. The sample has 2 million to 3 million clones, 80% to 95% seen once; the top ten hold 0.35% to 0.45%. This chain joins TRBV9 and TRBJ1-6, with D hard to call. Sequences were obtained from naive CD4+ T cells from PBMCs. Subset in this sample: CD45RA+ positively selected. The receptor's source is a man between 18 and 29 years old in good health. Some clones in this sample may be carry-over from other donors' samples. As DNA, the CDR3 is TGTGCCAGCAGCGTTGCAATAACCAATTCACCCCTCCACTTT. It specifies CASSVAITNSPLHF. Full variable domain (remainder filled in from reference TRBV9 and TRBJ1-6): DSGVTQTPKHLITATGQRVTLRCSPRSGDLSVYWYQQSLDQGLQFLIQYYNGEERAKGNILERFSAQQFPDLHSELNLSSLELGDSALYFCASSVAITNSPLHFGNGTRLTVT.